One sample yielded the 29 T cell receptor beta chains listed below, sequenced in a study of cytomegalovirus exposure and HLA in healthy donors. The PCR was carried out with 60 Vbeta primers and 13 Jbeta primers. Generated by immunoSEQ multiplex PCR, the TCRdb table keeps only in-frame clones and is missing some. The table shows approximately 180,000 clones, with 77% occurring only once. The sequencing sample was made of PBMCs. The receptors were gathered from a woman between 55 and 75 years old in good health and CMV-seropositive.

This clone was seen a single time. The chain uses TRBV20-1 and TRBJ2-3; D call uncertain. The CDR3 runs to 11 residues. Trimming pared 5 bases from V and 6 bases from J, leaving 9 bases between. Germline CDR1 reads DFQATT; CDR2 reads SNEGSKA (reference sequence). The CDR3 nucleotides are TGCAGTGCTCCCCCTGTGGATACGCAGTATTTT. It translates to CSAPPVDTQYF.

This clone was counted a few times. V is TRBV30 and J is TRBJ1-4; perhaps TRBD1 as D (5 bases). V lost 2 bases, J lost 1 base, and 11 bases lay in between. CDR3 length equals 15 residues. In germline, CDR1 is GTSNPN, CDR2 SVGIG (reference sequence). CDR3 nucleotide sequence: TGTGCCTGGAGTTTAGGGGCAGAAACTAATGAAAAACTGTTTTTT. It yields the protein CAWSLGAETNEKLFF.

The V and J genes are TRBV2 and TRBJ1-3; D not certain. The CDR3 sequence is 15 residues long. Germline V lookup: CDR1 SNHLY, CDR2 FYNNEI. Trimming shortened V by 9 bases and J by 2 bases, and 17 bases separated the two germline ends. The CDR3 coding sequence is TGTGCCAGGTGGGTTGCGGCAGCAGCTGGAAACACCATATATTTT. Amino acid sequence: CARWVAAAAGNTIYF.

This clone was counted a few times. This chain joins TRBV4-1 and TRBJ1-2; TRBD1 is a possible D gene (5 bases). Looked up from germline, CDR1 is MGHRA and CDR2 is YSYEKL. Trimming left V 3 bases short and J 13 bases short, with 21 bases between. The CDR3 totals 14 residues. The CDR3 protein is CASSHPLRGGEFTF. In nucleotides, the CDR3 is TGCGCCAGCAGCCATCCCCTTCGGGGGGGAGAATTCACCTTC.

The genes are TRBV27 and TRBJ1-2; no clear D gene. This CDR3 contains 15 residues. Between the trimmed V and J ends, which lost 1 base and 1 base, there was a span of 10 bases. The V gene's germline CDR1 is MNHEY and CDR2 SMNVEV (reference sequence). Written as DNA, the CDR3 is TGTGCCAGCAGTTTATTGGGCGCGGGTAACTATGGCTACACCTTC. This translates into CASSLLGAGNYGYTF.

This clone was seen more than once but under ten times. The rearrangement joins TRBV20-1 to TRBJ2-7, with D maybe TRBD2 (6 bases). This CDR3 has 11 residues. The germline V gene encodes CDR1 DFQATT and CDR2 SNEGSKA (reference sequence). The CDR3 protein is CRASGFNEQYF. Here the CDR3 DNA reads TGCAGGGCCAGCGGGTTCAACGAGCAGTACTTC.

The V gene is TRBV10-3, the J gene TRBJ2-5; 8 bases agree with TRBD1. The germline V gene has CDR1 ENHRY and CDR2 SYGVKD. The CDR3 contains 13 residues. V dropped 9 bases and J dropped 4; count of bases not matched to a gene: 7. CDR3 loop: CAILQQGGETQYF. CDR3 sequence (DNA): TGTGCCATTCTCCAACAGGGGGGAGAGACCCAGTACTTC.

This clone was seen more than once but under ten times. The CDR3 coding sequence is TGTGCCAGCAGCCCTCATGGGAGGGCGGGCTATGGCTACACCTTC. Translated: CASSPHGRAGYGYTF. The genes are TRBV11-2 and TRBJ1-2; no clear D gene. The CDR3 covers 15 residues. Germline V gene lookup returns CDR1 SGHAT and CDR2 FQNNGV. V was shortened by 5 bases and J by 4 bases, with 17 bases between the two germline ends.

This chain connects TRBV6-6 to TRBJ2-3; 8 bases match TRBD2. CDR1 and CDR2 (germline): MNHNY, SVGAGI (reference sequence). The CDR3 has 14 amino acids. The ends lost 6 bases at V and 5 bases at J; junction bases unmatched: 7. CDR3: CASSLPGGGDTQYF. The CDR3, as DNA: TGTGCCAGCAGCCTTCCGGGAGGGGGAGATACGCAGTATTTT.

The rearrangement uses TRBV28 and TRBJ1-1; 7 positions match TRBD1. Germline lookup yields CDR1 MDHEN and CDR2 SYDVKM. Trimming removed 5 bases from V and 5 bases from J; junction bases left unmatched: 8. The CDR3 has 14 amino acids. CDR3 sequence reads: CASSPGQVGTEAFF. The CDR3 nucleotides read TGTGCCAGCAGTCCCGGACAGGTTGGAACTGAAGCTTTCTTT.

This clone was detected only once. The gene calls are TRBV5-1 and TRBJ1-1, with a possible D match to TRBD1 (5 bases). The CDR3 has 14 amino acids. Germline assignment: CDR1 SGHRS and CDR2 YFSETQ. V was pared by 2 bases and J by 4 bases, with 12 bases between. CDR3 nucleotides: TGCGCCAGCAGCTTTACTGTAGGGGCCACTGAAGCTTTCTTT. The encoded protein is CASSFTVGATEAFF.

The chain carries TRBV6-1 and TRBJ2-7; D perhaps matches TRBD1 (6 bases). CDR3 size: 15 residues. CDR1 MNHNS and CDR2 SASEGT come from the germline V gene. The ends were cut back, 6 bases at V and 2 bases at J, with 17 bases in the middle. The CDR3 is CASSETWQGTYEQYF. The CDR3 coding sequence is TGTGCCAGCAGCGAGACGTGGCAGGGGACCTACGAGCAGTACTTC.

This chain connects TRBV15 to TRBJ2-7; TRBD2 matches at 9 bases. Germline values: CDR1 LNHNV, CDR2 YYDKDF (reference sequence). V lost 0 bases, J lost 3 bases, and 6 bases stayed unmatched. The CDR3 extends over 16 amino acids. This CDR3 is CATSRDRLAGFYEQYF. The CDR3 DNA reads TGTGCCACCAGCAGAGATAGGCTAGCGGGGTTCTACGAGCAGTACTTC.

The DNA of the CDR3 is TGTGCCAGCAGCCCCGCTAACACAGATACGCAGTATTTT. Amino acid sequence: CASSPANTDTQYF. The V and J genes are TRBV11-1 and TRBJ2-3; D unresolved. Trimming stripped 5 bases from V and 2 bases from J, with 8 bases between. Germline V gene data show CDR1 as SGHAT and CDR2 as FQDESV (reference sequence). This CDR3 region has 13 residues.

The rearrangement links TRBV7-3 to TRBJ1-2; 9 positions match TRBD1. The CDR3 has 15 amino acids. The germline gives CDR1 SGHTA, CDR2 FQGTGA. With 5 bases clipped from V and 2 bases from J, the junction kept 6 bases outside the gene matches. CDR3 bases: TGTGCCAGCAGCCCCGGACAGGGGCTAAACTATGGCTACACCTTC. The encoded protein is CASSPGQGLNYGYTF. The entire variable domain, with the rest obtained from reference TRBV7-3 and TRBJ1-2, is as follows: GAGVSQTPSNKVTEKGKYVELRCDPISGHTALYWYRQSLGQGPEFLIYFQGTGAADDSGLPNDRFFAVRPEGSVSTLKIQRTERGDSAVYLCASSPGQGLNYGYTFGSGTRLTVV.

The chain employs TRBV7-9 and TRBJ2-7; TRBD1 matches 7 bases. This CDR3 has 14 residues. The junction had 5 bases not matched to a gene; V was cut back by 5 bases and J by 1 base. Looked up from germline, CDR1 is SEHNR and CDR2 is FQNEAQ (reference sequence). The CDR3 spells CASSPRTGSYEQYF. CDR3 coding DNA: TGTGCCAGCAGCCCCCGGACAGGTTCCTACGAGCAGTACTTC.

This rearrangement joins TRBV1 to TRBJ2-7; the D call in the table, TRBD2, was not verified against the DNA. TRBV1 is described as a pseudogene. The CDR3 is 23 residues long. The CDR3 nucleotides read TGCACCAGCAGCCACCGAAGAGGAGGGCACAGGAAGACTAGCGATCTAAGCTCCTACGAGCAGTACTTC. This translates into CTSSHRRGGHRKTSDLSSYEQYF.

The chain joins TRBV5-1 to TRBJ2-3; 9 nucleotides align to TRBD2. Germline V gene data show CDR1 as SGHRS and CDR2 as YFSETQ. The CDR3 runs to 15 residues. Trimming cost V 2 bases and J 2 bases; bases outside gene matches: 3. The CDR3 loop is CASSLRGLATDTQYF. CDR3 in DNA: TGCGCCAGCAGCTTAAGGGGACTAGCCACAGATACGCAGTATTTT.

This clone was observed a handful of times. The chain uses TRBV9 and TRBJ2-2, with 7 bases matching TRBD2. This CDR3 spans 15 amino acids. J lost 6 bases, V lost 1 base, and 6 bases had no gene match. In germline, CDR1 is SGDLS, CDR2 YYNGEE. The CDR3 DNA follows: TGTGCCAGCAGCGTAATGCAGGGAGGGGCCGGGGAGCTGTTTTTT. It codes for CASSVMQGGAGELFF.

This rearrangement joins TRBV6-5 to TRBJ2-7; tentatively, D is TRBD1 (6 bases). V shed 0 bases and J shed 1 base, with 10 bases lying between them. This CDR3 region has 15 residues. Germline V lookup: CDR1 MNHEY, CDR2 SVGAGI. CDR3 nucleotide sequence: TGTGCCAGCAGTTACTCGTTAACAGGGTCCTACGAGCAGTACTTC. Its translation: CASSYSLTGSYEQYF.

The CDR3 region has the DNA TGCGCCAGCAGCTTAACAGGGATAGGGAACACTGAAGCTTTCTTT. This encodes CASSLTGIGNTEAFF. The chain joins TRBV5-1 to TRBJ1-1, with D maybe TRBD1 (6 bases). The CDR3 has 15 residues. In germline, CDR1 is SGHRS, CDR2 YFSETQ. V was cut by 2 bases and J by 1 base, with 12 bases left in between. Complete variable domain (other parts from reference TRBV5-1 and TRBJ1-1): KAGVTQTPRYLIKTRGQQVTLSCSPISGHRSVSWYQQTPGQGLQFLFEYFSETQRNKGNFPGRFSGRQFSNSRSEMNVSTLELGDSALYLCASSLTGIGNTEAFFGQGTRLTVV.

The rearrangement uses TRBV19 and TRBJ1-2, with D maybe TRBD1 (5 bases). CDR1 is LNHDA and CDR2 is SQIVND in the germline V gene (reference sequence). V was trimmed by 5 bases and J by 1 base, leaving 11 bases between them. The CDR3 length is 14 residues. CDR3 in amino acids: CASSLQGGNYGYTF. The CDR3 DNA reads as TGTGCCAGTAGTCTTCAGGGAGGTAACTATGGCTACACCTTC.

The CDR3 loop reads CATSSEVLVNSEQFF. In DNA, the CDR3 is TGTGCCACCAGCAGCGAGGTTTTAGTCAATAGTGAGCAGTTCTTC. This sequence joins TRBV15 and TRBJ2-1; D is ambiguous. The length of the CDR3 is 15 residues. In germline, CDR1 is LNHNV, CDR2 YYDKDF (reference sequence). Trimming cost V 3 bases and J 9 bases, with 18 bases left between them.

This sequence joins TRBV5-1 and TRBJ1-5, with 9 bases lining up with TRBD1. Germline lookup yields CDR1 SGHRS and CDR2 YFSETQ. CDR3 size: 15 residues. After removal of 4 bases from V and 2 bases from J, the junction contained 4 bases not matched to a gene. Written as DNA, the CDR3 is TGCGCCAGCAGCCCGGGACAGGGAGGCAATCAGCCCCAGCATTTT. Encoded protein: CASSPGQGGNQPQHF.

The sample holds a few counts of this clone. The chain carries TRBV6-5 and TRBJ2-7; 7 bases are a match to TRBD2. Germline V gene sequence: CDR1 MNHEY, CDR2 SVGAGI. The CDR3 covers 14 residues. With 2 bases clipped from V and 0 bases from J, the junction kept 1 base outside the gene matches. CDR3 protein: CASSYGDYSYEQYF. CDR3 nucleotide sequence: TGTGCCAGCAGTTACGGGGACTACTCCTACGAGCAGTACTTC.

V gene TRBV19 combines with J gene TRBJ1-1, with TRBD1 as a possible D gene (6 bases). There are 17 residues in the CDR3. Germline V gene lookup returns CDR1 LNHDA and CDR2 SQIVND (reference sequence). With 6 bases removed from V and 0 bases from J, the gap between germline ends came to 20 bases. The CDR3: CASSPRTDRTLNTEAFF. The CDR3 nucleotides are TGTGCCAGTAGCCCCAGGACGGACAGAACCTTGAACACTGAAGCTTTCTTT. Complete variable domain (other parts from reference TRBV19 and TRBJ1-1): DGGITQSPKYLFRKEGQNVTLSCEQNLNHDAMYWYRQDPGQGLRLIYYSQIVNDFQKGDIAEGYSVSREKKESFPLTVTSAQKNPTAFYLCASSPRTDRTLNTEAFFGQGTRLTVV.

The chain carries TRBV5-6 and TRBJ1-5; 8 bases fit TRBD1. V shed 2 bases and J 3 bases; nucleotides not matched to a gene: 4. The CDR3 contains 15 residues. Germline V gives CDR1 SGHDT, CDR2 YYEEEE. CDR3 in DNA: TGTGCCAGCAGCTTCGGGACAGGCTACAATCAGCCCCAGCATTTT. Translated, it gives CASSFGTGYNQPQHF.

This chain uses TRBV9 with TRBJ2-5, with a tentative D call TRBD1 (6 bases). The CDR3 covers 14 residues. CDR1 and CDR2 (germline): SGDLS, YYNGEE. V was cut by 8 bases and J by 2 bases, with 16 bases left in between. The CDR3 loop is CASTTTGNQETQYF. CDR3 DNA sequence: TGTGCCAGTACAACTACAGGGAATCAAGAGACCCAGTACTTC.

The genes are TRBV5-1 and TRBJ2-2; 11 bases align to TRBD1. This CDR3 is 15 amino acids long. Germline V gene sequence: CDR1 SGHRS, CDR2 YFSETQ. V trimming: 4 bases; J trimming: 6 bases; junction bases outside the gene matches: 5. The CDR3 loop reads CASSRDRGMSGELFF. CDR3 bases: TGCGCCAGCAGCAGGGACAGGGGGATGTCCGGGGAGCTGTTTTTT. Together with reference TRBV5-1 and TRBJ2-2, the CDR3 gives the full variable domain: KAGVTQTPRYLIKTRGQQVTLSCSPISGHRSVSWYQQTPGQGLQFLFEYFSETQRNKGNFPGRFSGRQFSNSRSEMNVSTLELGDSALYLCASSRDRGMSGELFFGEGSRLTVL.